This T cell receptor (beta chain) emerged from a study of cytomegalovirus exposure and HLA in healthy donors. In its sample, this clone was seen a few times. Its antigen remains unknown. Use of 60 Vbeta and 13 Jbeta primers characterized the PCR. Assay used: immunoSEQ multiplex PCR; TCRdb lists only in-frame clones, some missing. Here the sample spans more than 140,000 clones, roughly 80% being singletons. Study findings and constraints: Previously analyzed data showed that most TCR beta V segments were productive at a frequency of about 87% or about 30%.

The CDR3 spans 17 residues. Germline CDR1 reads SGHVS; CDR2 reads FNYEAQ. V was clipped by 5 bases and J by 0 bases; unmatched bases: 7. The chain uses TRBV7-6 and TRBJ1-4; the match to TRBD1 covers 9 bases. The specimen sequenced was PBMCs. The clonotype originates from a man between 25 and 39 years old in good health and CMV-seropositive. CDR3 bases: TGTGCCAGCAGCCGGGACAGGGCCGGAGCAACTAATGAAAAACTGTTTTTT. The encoded protein is CASSRDRAGATNEKLFF.